This T cell receptor beta chain was identified in a study of cytomegalovirus exposure and HLA in healthy donors. With 4 bases removed from V and 4 bases from J, the gap between germline ends came to 18 bases. This CDR3 region has 16 residues. Germline V gene sequence: CDR1 MGHRA, CDR2 YSYEKL. Primers: 60 Vbeta forward and 13 Jbeta reverse. The table came from immunoSEQ multiplex PCR; TCRdb's copy has only in-frame clones and leaves some out. The data contain around 40,000 clones, about 60% of them seen just once; the ten biggest clones take up about 8.5%. There are a few counts of this clone. The receptor comes from a human donor in good health. This rearrangement joins TRBV4-1 to TRBJ2-3; D remains unclear. Material for sequencing was PBMCs. CDR3 region: CASSPRGGSLSDTQYF. Here the CDR3 DNA reads TGCGCCAGCAGCCCTAGAGGTGGTAGTCTGTCAGATACGCAGTATTTT.